The 20 T cell receptor beta chains below were found in one sample sequenced in a study of cytomegalovirus exposure and HLA in healthy donors. PCR involved 60 Vbeta and 13 Jbeta primers. Data came from immunoSEQ multiplex PCR; TCRdb stores just in-frame clones and leaves some out. In the table there are about 89,000 clones, about 85% of which are singletons. Sequences were obtained from PBMCs. These receptors were collected from a man in his forties in good health and CMV-seropositive.

This chain links TRBV29-1 with TRBJ2-1, with 10 bases identical to TRBD1. Germline lookup yields CDR1 SQVTM and CDR2 ANQGSEA. Trimming cost V 1 base and J 6 bases; bases outside gene matches: 3. The CDR3 loop spans 14 amino acids. CDR3 loop: CSVEAWTGGNEQFF. In DNA form, the CDR3 reads TGCAGCGTTGAAGCGTGGACAGGGGGCAATGAGCAGTTCTTC.

The rearrangement joins TRBV6-1 to TRBJ1-1; D not resolved. CDR3 length equals 14 residues. Germline V CDR1 and CDR2: MNHNS, SASEGT. The V and J ends lost 8 bases and 0 bases respectively, with 13 bases between them. The CDR3 loop reads CASREAAVNTEAFF. CDR3 DNA: TGTGCCAGCCGCGAGGCAGCCGTGAACACTGAAGCTTTCTTT.

The chain links TRBV25-1 to TRBJ1-2; D perhaps matches TRBD1 (6 bases). V lost 6 bases, J lost 6 bases, and 14 bases lay in between. The CDR3 loop spans 13 amino acids. CDR1 MGHDK and CDR2 SYGVNS come from the germline V gene. As DNA, the CDR3 is TGTGCCAGCAGGAGGACAGCGTGGGATGGCTACACCTTC. Translating gives CASRRTAWDGYTF.

This chain's CDR3 is CSDRTGETQYF. The DNA for the CDR3 is TGCAGCGATCGGACAGGGGAGACCCAGTACTTC. The J gene is TRBJ2-5, the V gene TRBV29-1; TRBD1 matches 8 bases. Germline loops: CDR1 SQVTM, CDR2 ANQGSEA. The CDR3 length is 11 residues. After removal of 7 bases from V and 5 bases from J, the junction contained 3 bases not matched to a gene.

V and J are TRBV6-5 and TRBJ1-6; TRBD1 might be the D (6 bases). Germline CDR1 MNHEY, CDR2 SVGAGI. The ends were cut back, 6 bases at V and 5 bases at J, with 14 bases in the middle. CDR3 length equals 15 residues. CDR3 sequence (DNA): TGTGCCAGCAGAAGAACCCGGGACAATAATTCACCCCTCCACTTT. This codes for CASRRTRDNNSPLHF.

The CDR3 protein is CASSFLRRGSNTGELFF. CDR3 DNA: TGCGCCAGCAGCTTCCTGCGCCGGGGATCAAACACCGGGGAGCTGTTTTTT. V is TRBV5-1 and J is TRBJ2-2, with a possible D match to TRBD2 (5 bases). Germline V gene lookup returns CDR1 SGHRS and CDR2 YFSETQ. The CDR3 contains 17 residues. V was pared by 2 bases and J by 2 bases, with 16 bases between.

The chain uses TRBV5-8 and TRBJ2-5; a weak D match, TRBD1 (5 bases). The DNA matches TRBJ2-7 better at its end, which makes the J call doubtful. Germline assignment: CDR1 SGHTS and CDR2 YDEGEE. The CDR3 has 15 amino acids. The CDR3 is CASSYRSTLTYEQYF. CDR3 DNA: TGTGCCAGCAGCTACAGGTCCACCCTTACCTACGAGCAGTACTTC.

This clone was observed once. The CDR3 reads CASSLGMGGSGNTIYF. CDR3 DNA sequence: TGTGCCAGCAGCTTAGGGATGGGGGGCTCTGGAAACACCATATATTTT. The chain uses TRBV7-8 and TRBJ1-3; possibly TRBD1 for D (5 bases). Germline CDR1 and CDR2: SGHVS and FQNEAQ. CDR3 length: 16 residues. V gave up 1 base and J gave up 0 bases, with 10 bases separating them.

This clone was counted once. The gene calls are TRBV5-1 and TRBJ2-2; 10 nucleotides match TRBD1. V lost 4 bases and J lost 7; bases outside the gene matches: 7. The germline CDR1 and CDR2 sequences are SGHRS and YFSETQ. The CDR3 runs 15 residues. For the CDR3, the DNA is TGCGCCAGCAGCCCCGGGACAGGGGAGGGCGGGGAGCTGTTTTTT. Protein product: CASSPGTGEGGELFF.

This chain links TRBV4-1 with TRBJ1-3; no definite D call. V lost 1 base and J lost 4, with 8 bases in between. Germline V CDR1 and CDR2: MGHRA, YSYEKL. This CDR3 comprises 14 residues. This CDR3 reads CASSQAGSGNTIYF. CDR3 DNA: TGCGCCAGCAGCCAAGCGGGGTCGGGAAACACCATATATTTT.

V usage is TRBV19 and J usage is TRBJ1-2, with TRBD1 as a possible D gene (5 bases). Germline V gene sequence: CDR1 LNHDA, CDR2 SQIVND (reference sequence). The CDR3 covers 13 residues. Trimming shortened V by 0 bases and J by 7 bases, and 9 bases separated the two germline ends. In nucleotides, the CDR3 is TGTGCCAGTAGTATAGAGGGGCTGGGTGGCTACACCTTC. The encoded protein is CASSIEGLGGYTF.

The chain recombines TRBV28 with TRBJ1-4; D gene uncertain. V lost 6 bases and J 7 bases, leaving 6 bases between the germline ends. This CDR3 contains 11 residues. The germline V gene has CDR1 MDHEN and CDR2 SYDVKM. The CDR3 DNA sequence: TGTGCCAGCAGCCCCGGTGAAAAACTGTTTTTT. Residues: CASSPGEKLFF.

The rearrangement joins TRBV19 to TRBJ2-7; 7 nucleotides agree with TRBD1. This CDR3 has 13 amino acids. V dropped 5 bases and J dropped 5; count of bases not matched to a gene: 6. Germline CDR1 reads LNHDA; CDR2 reads SQIVND (reference sequence). As DNA, the CDR3 is TGTGCCAGTAGTGCTCGACAGGGAAACGAGCAGTACTTC. Its translation: CASSARQGNEQYF.

The chain is built from TRBV9 and TRBJ2-5; 9 bases are shared with TRBD1. The CDR3 consists of 16 residues. V gave up 3 bases and J gave up 5 bases; unmatched junction bases: 11. In germline, CDR1 is SGDLS, CDR2 YYNGEE. The DNA for the CDR3 is TGTGCCAGCAGCGAGGGACAGGGTTCAACTTGGGAGACCCAGTACTTC. It specifies CASSEGQGSTWETQYF.

The chain carries TRBV11-2 and TRBJ1-2; unclear D gene. CDR1 is SGHAT and CDR2 is FQNNGV in the germline V gene. Trimming shortened V by 1 base and J by 4 bases, and 7 bases separated the two germline ends. The CDR3 contains 13 residues. CDR3 residues: CASSLGGSYGYTF. The CDR3 nucleotides are TGTGCCAGCAGCTTAGGAGGGAGCTATGGCTACACCTTC. Combining the CDR3 with reference TRBV11-2 and TRBJ1-2 gives the whole variable domain EAGVAQSPRYKIIEKRQSVAFWCNPISGHATLYWYQQILGQGPKLLIQFQNNGVVDDSQLPKDRFSAERLKGVDSTLKIQPAKLEDSAVYLCASSLGGSYGYTFGSGTRLTVV.

This clone has only one observation. The CDR3 nucleotides read TGTGCCGAAGGGACAGCCGCTTCACCCCTCCACTTT. It yields the protein CAEGTAASPLHF. The chain has TRBV5-6 and TRBJ1-6, with 7 bases that match TRBD1. This CDR3 is built from 12 residues. Germline values: CDR1 SGHDT, CDR2 YYEEEE. The junction had 7 bases not matched to a gene; V was cut back by 10 bases and J by 9 bases.

This clone was recorded once. The rearrangement joins TRBV6-6 to TRBJ2-5; D gene uncertain. This CDR3 is 11 amino acids long. Germline CDR1 reads MNHNY; CDR2 reads SVGAGI (reference sequence). The V end was cut by 5 bases, the J end by 5 bases, with 6 bases between. CDR3 region: CASSARETQYF. Written as DNA, the CDR3 is TGTGCCAGCAGTGCCAGGGAGACCCAGTACTTC.

The chain couples TRBV2 to TRBJ1-4; 9 nucleotides match TRBD1. This CDR3 comprises 14 residues. V dropped 7 bases and J dropped 4; count of bases not matched to a gene: 4. CDR1 is SNHLY, CDR2 FYNNEI, per germline. CDR3 coding DNA: TGTGCCAGCACCTTGGACAGGGGTAATGAAAAACTGTTTTTT. Translated, it gives CASTLDRGNEKLFF.

V and J are TRBV18 and TRBJ2-7; a weak D match, TRBD1 (7 bases). This CDR3 spans 13 amino acids. Per the germline V gene, CDR1 is KGHSH and CDR2 is LQKENI. V gave up 6 bases and J gave up 3 bases, with 12 bases separating them. The CDR3, as DNA: TGTGCCAGCTCGCGGGACAGCAACTACGAGCAGTACTTC. Translation: CASSRDSNYEQYF. Full variable domain (outside the CDR3, taken from reference TRBV18 and TRBJ2-7): NAGVMQNPRHLVRRRGQEARLRCSPMKGHSHVYWYRQLPEEGLKFMVYLQKENIIDESGMPKERFSAEFPKEGPSILRIQQVVRGDSAAYFCASSRDSNYEQYFGPGTRLTVT.

This chain uses TRBV2 with TRBJ1-5; tentatively, D is TRBD1 (6 bases). CDR3 length equals 14 residues. CDR1 and CDR2 (germline): SNHLY, FYNNEI. V lost 2 bases and J 3 bases, leaving 8 bases between the germline ends. The CDR3 DNA sequence: TGTGCCAGCAGTGAAAGACAGGACAATCAGCCCCAGCATTTT. This codes for CASSERQDNQPQHF. Full variable domain (outside the CDR3, taken from reference TRBV2 and TRBJ1-5): EPEVTQTPSHQVTQMGQEVILRCVPISNHLYFYWYRQILGQKVEFLVSFYNNEISEKSEIFDDQFSVERPDGSNFTLKIRSTKLEDSAMYFCASSERQDNQPQHFGDGTRLSIL.